This T cell receptor (beta chain) was sequenced in a study of vaccination and CD4 T cells after COVID-19. Study as a whole: A median of approximately 100 days (range 35 to 161) separated diagnosis from post-COVID sampling. Each of the control cultures got a CEFX pool, an HIV-1 Nef pool, or no peptide.

The Oncomine TCR Beta short-read assay sequenced DNA from cultured CD4+ T cells. Someone extracted genomic DNA from cultured CD4+ T cells. One entry per CDR3 protein, called by TCRdb with MiXCR from the PCR reads. The table includes around 14,000 distinct CDR3 sequences, roughly 54% detected once. This clonotype was picked up a small number of times. Its specificity is not known. Regarding treatment: roughly 10-day PBMC culture with coronavirus spike peptide pools or control peptides (ViraFEST assay). ViraFEST relied on peptide pools to expand antigen-specific T cells; the TCRs were sequenced afterward. This clonotype originated in a human donor who had recovered from COVID-19. Sequencing used CD4+ T cells from blood, cultured in vitro, obtained before SARS-CoV-2 vaccination.

The CDR3 DNA reads TGTGCCAGCAGCGGACAACAGGGGAGCTATGGCTACACCTTC. Translation gives CASSGQQGSYGYTF. V is TRBV7-9 and J is TRBJ1-2; 7 bases line up with TRBD1. The CDR3 runs to 14 residues. V lost 5 bases to trimming and J lost 4 bases; unmatched junction nucleotides: 7. CDR1 and CDR2 (germline): SEHNR, FQNEAQ (reference sequence).